One and the same sample provided the 9 T cell receptor beta chains below, sequenced in a study of shared clonotypes between healthy human individuals. Some clones are missing from TCRdb's copy, which holds only in-frame ones; the method was immunoSEQ multiplex PCR. The sample lists about 2 million clones; less than 95% were seen once. Terminally differentiated effector memory CD45RA+ cells were left out of the naive CD8 fraction, which was CD45RO-negative and positively selected for CCR7. The sample was naive CD8+ T cells sorted from blood. These receptor sequences come from a young man in good health.

The table lists this clone with a count of one. This chain connects TRBV7-2 to TRBJ1-6; TRBD1 is a possible D gene (5 bases). Germline V gene data show CDR1 as SGHTA and CDR2 as FQGNSA. The CDR3 spans 17 residues. Trimming removed 1 base at V and 10 bases at J, with 20 bases between. The CDR3, as DNA: TGTGCCAGCAGCTTAGGAGGGTGGGGCGAGAACGGGTCACCCCTCCACTTT. This gives the protein CASSLGGWGENGSPLHF.

This rearrangement joins TRBV10-3 to TRBJ2-7; D might be TRBD1 (6 bases). CDR3 length: 11 amino acids. Trimming removed 11 bases at V and 7 bases at J, with 15 bases between. From germline, CDR1 is ENHRY and CDR2 SYGVKD. The CDR3 DNA sequence: TGTGCCGCCCGGGACAACCAGGAGCAGTACTTC. Translating it yields CAARDNQEQYF.

With regard to this clone: Other DNA sequences from this sample encode an identical CDR3 as well. The chain combines TRBV9 with TRBJ1-3; D not certain. The V and J ends lost 0 bases and 2 bases respectively, with 9 bases between them. Per germline, CDR1 SGDLS and CDR2 YYNGEE. The CDR3 contains 15 residues. CDR3 amino acids: CASSVGGNPGNTIYF. In DNA form, the CDR3 reads TGTGCCAGCAGCGTAGGAGGGAACCCTGGAAACACCATATATTTT.

This clone was observed a single time. The chain is built from TRBV21-1 and TRBJ2-7. TRBV21-1 constitutes a pseudogene. The CDR3 consists of 16 residues. The CDR3 region has the DNA TGTGCCAGCAGCAAAACCAGCCCCCCCAGTTTCTACGAGCAGTACTTC. Its protein product is CASSKTSPPSFYEQYF.

CDR3 sequence: CATSRGLGGTEAFF. The DNA for the CDR3 is TGTGCCACCAGCAGAGGCCTCGGGGGCACTGAAGCTTTCTTT. The rearrangement joins TRBV15 to TRBJ1-1, with D possibly being TRBD1 (5 bases). Trimming removed 1 base at V and 4 bases at J, with 10 bases between. The CDR3 loop spans 14 amino acids. From germline, CDR1 is LNHNV and CDR2 YYDKDF (reference sequence).

CDR3 loop: CSVLTRDRVYEQYF. For the CDR3, the DNA is TGCAGCGTCCTCACGAGGGACAGGGTCTACGAGCAGTACTTC. V is TRBV29-1 and J is TRBJ2-7; 9 bases align to TRBD1. After removal of 6 bases from V and 3 bases from J, the junction contained 9 bases not matched to a gene. This CDR3 is 14 amino acids long. Germline V gene data show CDR1 as SQVTM and CDR2 as ANQGSEA.

The CDR3 protein is CASSQDGYNSPLHF. The DNA of the CDR3 is TGTGCCAGCAGTCAAGACGGATATAATTCACCCCTCCACTTT. The chain carries TRBV27 and TRBJ1-6; D gene ambiguous. Germline values: CDR1 MNHEY, CDR2 SMNVEV (reference sequence). The CDR3 consists of 14 residues. V lost 5 bases to trimming and J lost 4 bases, with 9 bases between them.

This sequence joins TRBV4-1 and TRBJ1-2, with a possible D match to TRBD1 (5 bases). Trimming left V 3 bases short and J 0 bases short, with 14 bases between. The CDR3 contains 16 residues. Per the germline V gene, CDR1 is MGHRA and CDR2 is YSYEKL. In DNA, the CDR3 is TGCGCCAGCAGCCAGATGGGGGTTTCAGCTAACTATGGCTACACCTTC. Protein: CASSQMGVSANYGYTF.

This chain's CDR3 is CAWGLMGGGETQYF. The CDR3 coding sequence is TGTGCCTGGGGGCTAATGGGTGGGGGCGAGACCCAGTACTTC. The chain recombines TRBV30 with TRBJ2-5, with a tentative D call TRBD1 (6 bases). From germline, CDR1 is GTSNPN and CDR2 SVGIG (reference sequence). The CDR3 is 14 amino acids. V lost 5 bases to trimming and J lost 5 bases, with 18 bases between them. Full variable domain (missing parts from reference TRBV30 and TRBJ2-5): SQTIHQWPATLVQPVGSPLSLECTVEGTSNPNLYWYRQAAGRGLQLLFYSVGIGQISSEVPQNLSASRPQDRQFILSSKKLLLSDSGFYLCAWGLMGGGETQYFGPGTRLLVL.